This T cell receptor beta chain was captured by sequencing in a study of blood T cell repertoires in COVID-19. Germline CDR1 and CDR2: ENHRY and SYGVKD. The V end was cut by 6 bases, the J end by 6 bases, with 11 bases between. The CDR3 length is 13 residues. Sequenced by immunoSEQ multiplex PCR; TCRdb stores in-frame clones only, minus some. The sample includes fewer than 500,000 clones, 85% to 90% of them seen just once. Assignment of participants to cohorts was predicated upon participant-reported clinical history. The sequencing input was PBMCs or T cells enriched from blood (not recorded which). This sequence originates from a man aged 25-45 years who had recovered from COVID-19. J is TRBJ1-4 and V is TRBV10-3; unclear D gene. CDR3: CAIRPSQDEKLFF. CDR3 DNA sequence: TGTGCCATCAGGCCCTCCCAGGATGAAAAACTGTTTTTT.